This passage covers 9 T cell receptor beta chains from one sample sequenced in a study of human T cells and chemical hapten exposure. In TCRdb, the RACE reads were re-called with MiXCR into one record per CDR3 protein. The sample includes 180,000 or so distinct CDR3 sequences, 20% to 25% of them seen just once. Time point: patch test 3, about 24 weeks after DPC sensitization. The treatment denotes: therapeutic diphenylcyclopropenone sensitization with weekly scalp DPC. The input for sequencing was whole blood, taken in connection with sensitization to the hapten diphenylcyclopropenone (DPC). The source of these receptors is a woman aged 40 to 50 with alopecia areata. Some clones in this sample may be carry-over from other donors' samples.

Concerning this clonotype: A read error may produce the germline difference seen at one junction end. The gene calls are TRBV4-3 and TRBJ2-3; D gene uncertain. CDR1 LGHNA and CDR2 YSLEER come from the germline V gene. The CDR3 runs to 14 residues. CDR3 protein: CASSQEVSVDTQYF. The CDR3 DNA reads as TGTGCCAGCAGCCAAGAGGTCAGCGTGGACACGCAGTATTTT.

The table lists this clonotype with a few counts. The V call is TRBV4-3, the J call TRBJ1-1; TRBD1 might be the D (6 bases). V was clipped by 1 base and J by 11 bases, with 11 bases between them. This CDR3 is 12 amino acids long. Germline V gives CDR1 LGHNA, CDR2 YSLEER. CDR3 DNA: TGCGCCAGCAGCCAAGTCGGGGGCCCGGCTTTCTTT. Translating it yields CASSQVGGPAFF.

This clonotype was picked up a small number of times. The V call is TRBV7-9, the J call TRBJ2-2, with D perhaps TRBD2 (5 bases). V lost 3 bases and J lost 3, with 14 bases in between. The CDR3 consists of 16 residues. Germline values: CDR1 SEHNR, CDR2 FQNEAQ (reference sequence). The CDR3 nucleotides read TGTGCCAGCAGCTTCATCGGGGTGCAGGACACCGGGGAGCTGTTTTTT. Its protein product is CASSFIGVQDTGELFF.

The chain is built from TRBV30 and TRBJ2-5, with 9 bases lining up with TRBD2. V gave up 8 bases and J gave up 4 bases; unmatched junction bases: 11. CDR3 length equals 14 residues. Germline CDR1 is GTSNPN and CDR2 is SVGIG (reference sequence). The CDR3 coding sequence is TGTGCCGGAGAACAGCGGGAGGCAGGAGAGACCCAGTACTTC. Translating it yields CAGEQREAGETQYF.

In the case of this clonotype: Likely a read error: the CDR3 ends without its conserved phenylalanine or tryptophan. The rearrangement links TRBV6-2 or TRBV6-3 to TRBJ2-1; D gene unclear. V was clipped by 2 bases and J by 9 bases, with 11 bases between them. Germline loops: CDR1 MNHEY, CDR2 SVGEGT. The CDR3 extends over 13 amino acids. The CDR3 protein is CASSYERYLEQFV. The CDR3 nucleotides read TGTGCCAGCAGTTACGAGCGCTACCTTGAGCAGTTCGTC.

This clonotype was seen only a few times. V gene TRBV28 combines with J gene TRBJ2-5; 7 nucleotides line up with TRBD2. Germline V gene data show CDR1 as MDHEN and CDR2 as SYDVKM. The V and J ends lost 3 bases and 5 bases, in that order; junction bases with no gene match: 15. The CDR3 length is 17 residues. CDR3 residues: CASSFLNARESGETQYF. CDR3 in DNA: TGTGCCAGCAGTTTCTTAAATGCGCGGGAGTCTGGTGAGACCCAGTACTTC.

This sequence joins TRBV6-5 and TRBJ2-5; weak D call: TRBD2 (5 bases). Trimming took 6 bases from V and 3 from J, leaving 11 bases between them. Germline assignment: CDR1 MNHEY and CDR2 SVGAGI. The CDR3 is 13 amino acids. CDR3 residues: CASRRRREETQYF. The CDR3 nucleotides read TGTGCCAGCAGGAGACGGCGGGAAGAGACCCAGTACTTC.

Only a few counts were recorded for this clonotype. V is TRBV12-3 or TRBV12-4 and J is TRBJ2-7, with 10 nucleotides matching TRBD1. CDR3 length equals 14 residues. J lost 6 bases, V lost 2 bases, and 4 bases had no gene match. In DNA, the CDR3 is TGTGCCAGCAGTTTAAGGGACAGGGGTCTCGAGCAGTACTTC. Residues: CASSLRDRGLEQYF.

Only a few counts were recorded for this clonotype. The V and J genes are TRBV6-2 or TRBV6-3 and TRBJ2-7, with 7 positions matching TRBD1. From germline, CDR1 is MNHEY and CDR2 SVGEGT. CDR3 length: 15 amino acids. V lost 5 bases, J lost 1 base, and 8 bases stayed unmatched. The CDR3 DNA follows: TGTGCCAGCAGTCTCGGACAGGCAGTATCCTACGAGCAGTACTTC. Its protein is CASSLGQAVSYEQYF.